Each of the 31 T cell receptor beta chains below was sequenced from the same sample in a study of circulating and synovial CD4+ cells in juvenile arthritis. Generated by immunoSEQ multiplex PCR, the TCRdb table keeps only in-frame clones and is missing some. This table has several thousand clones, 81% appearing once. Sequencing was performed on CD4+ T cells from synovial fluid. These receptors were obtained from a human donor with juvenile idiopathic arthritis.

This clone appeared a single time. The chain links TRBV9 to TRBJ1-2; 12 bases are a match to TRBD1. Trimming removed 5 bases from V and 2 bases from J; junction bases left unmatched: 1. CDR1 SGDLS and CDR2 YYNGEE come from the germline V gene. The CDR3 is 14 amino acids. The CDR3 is CASSGTGGNYGYTF. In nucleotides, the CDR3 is TGTGCCAGCAGTGGGACAGGGGGCAACTATGGCTACACCTTC.

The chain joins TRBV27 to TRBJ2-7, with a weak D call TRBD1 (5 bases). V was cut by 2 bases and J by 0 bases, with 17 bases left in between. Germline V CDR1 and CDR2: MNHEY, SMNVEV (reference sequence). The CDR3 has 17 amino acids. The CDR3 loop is CASSLQGRLPSSYEQYF. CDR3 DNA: TGTGCCAGCAGTTTACAGGGCCGACTCCCGAGCTCCTACGAGCAGTACTTC.

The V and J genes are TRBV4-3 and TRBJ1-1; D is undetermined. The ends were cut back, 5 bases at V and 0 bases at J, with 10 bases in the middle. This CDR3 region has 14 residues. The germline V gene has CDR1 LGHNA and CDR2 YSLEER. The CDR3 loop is CASSNDYMNTEAFF. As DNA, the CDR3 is TGCGCCAGCAGCAATGACTACATGAACACTGAAGCTTTCTTT.

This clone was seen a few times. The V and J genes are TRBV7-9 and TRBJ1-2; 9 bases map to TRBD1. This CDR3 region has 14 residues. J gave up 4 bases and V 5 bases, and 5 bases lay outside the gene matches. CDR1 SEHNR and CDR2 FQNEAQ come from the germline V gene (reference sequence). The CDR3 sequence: CASSPQGQGYGYTF. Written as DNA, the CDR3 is TGTGCCAGCAGCCCGCAGGGACAGGGCTATGGCTACACCTTC. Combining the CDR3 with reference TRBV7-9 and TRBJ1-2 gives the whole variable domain DTGVSQNPRHKITKRGQNVTFRCDPISEHNRLYWYRQTLGQGPEFLTYFQNEAQLEKSRLLSDRFSAERPKGSFSTLEIQRTEQGDSAMYLCASSPQGQGYGYTFGSGTRLTVV.

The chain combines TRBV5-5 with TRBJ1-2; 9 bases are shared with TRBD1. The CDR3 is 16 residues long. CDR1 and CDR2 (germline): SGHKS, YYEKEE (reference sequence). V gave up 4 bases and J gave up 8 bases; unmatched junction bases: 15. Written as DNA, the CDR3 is TGTGCCAGCAGCCTCCAACCGGGACAGGGACCCGTAGGCTACACCTTC. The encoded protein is CASSLQPGQGPVGYTF.

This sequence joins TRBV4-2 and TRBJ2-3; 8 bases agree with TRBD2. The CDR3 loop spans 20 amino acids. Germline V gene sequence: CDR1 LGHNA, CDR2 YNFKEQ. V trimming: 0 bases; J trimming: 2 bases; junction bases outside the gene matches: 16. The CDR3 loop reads CASSQDPHSGAHSSTDTQYF. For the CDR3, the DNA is TGTGCCAGCAGCCAAGACCCCCATAGCGGGGCCCACTCTTCCACAGATACGCAGTATTTT.

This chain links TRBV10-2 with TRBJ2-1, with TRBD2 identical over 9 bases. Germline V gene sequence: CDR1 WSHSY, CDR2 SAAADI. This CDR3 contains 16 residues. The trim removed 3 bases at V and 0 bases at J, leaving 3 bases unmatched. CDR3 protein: CASSDGGGASYNEQFF. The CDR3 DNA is TGCGCCAGCAGTGACGGCGGGGGGGCCTCCTACAATGAGCAGTTCTTC.

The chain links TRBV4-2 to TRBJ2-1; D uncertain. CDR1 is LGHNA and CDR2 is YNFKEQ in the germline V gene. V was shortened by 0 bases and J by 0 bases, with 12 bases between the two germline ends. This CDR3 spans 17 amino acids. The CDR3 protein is CASSQDERATSYNEQFF. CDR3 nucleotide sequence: TGTGCCAGCAGCCAAGATGAGAGAGCCACCTCCTACAATGAGCAGTTCTTC.

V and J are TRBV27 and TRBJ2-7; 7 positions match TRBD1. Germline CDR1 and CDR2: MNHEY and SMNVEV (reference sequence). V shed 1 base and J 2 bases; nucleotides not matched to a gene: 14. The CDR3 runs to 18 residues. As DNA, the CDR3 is TGTGCCAGCAGTTTATGGGGTGGAAGACAGGGCACAACCTACGAGCAGTACTTC. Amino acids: CASSLWGGRQGTTYEQYF.

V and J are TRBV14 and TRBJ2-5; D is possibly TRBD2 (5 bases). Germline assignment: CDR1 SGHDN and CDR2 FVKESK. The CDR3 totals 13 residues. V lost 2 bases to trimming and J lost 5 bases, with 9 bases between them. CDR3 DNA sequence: TGTGCCAGCAGCCAATTTTCGGGGGAGACCCAGTACTTC. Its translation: CASSQFSGETQYF.

The CDR3 reads CASSVGQSTEQFF. CDR3 DNA sequence: TGTGCCAGCAGCGTGGGGCAGTCCACTGAGCAGTTCTTC. The gene calls are TRBV9 and TRBJ2-1; possible D gene TRBD1, 5 bases. The length of the CDR3 is 13 residues. From germline, CDR1 is SGDLS and CDR2 YYNGEE. The ends were cut back, 2 bases at V and 9 bases at J, with 12 bases in the middle.

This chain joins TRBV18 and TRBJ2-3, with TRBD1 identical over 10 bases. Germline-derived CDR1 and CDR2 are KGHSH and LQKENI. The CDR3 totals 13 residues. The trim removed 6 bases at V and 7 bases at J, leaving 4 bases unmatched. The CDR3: CASSGQGSNTQYF. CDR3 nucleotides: TGTGCCAGCTCGGGACAGGGGAGTAATACGCAGTATTTT.

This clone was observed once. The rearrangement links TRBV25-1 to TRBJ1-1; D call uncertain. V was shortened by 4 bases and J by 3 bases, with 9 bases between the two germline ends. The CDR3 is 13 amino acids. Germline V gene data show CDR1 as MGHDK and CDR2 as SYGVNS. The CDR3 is CASSARRDTEAFF. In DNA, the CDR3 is TGTGCCAGCAGTGCTCGACGGGACACTGAAGCTTTCTTT.

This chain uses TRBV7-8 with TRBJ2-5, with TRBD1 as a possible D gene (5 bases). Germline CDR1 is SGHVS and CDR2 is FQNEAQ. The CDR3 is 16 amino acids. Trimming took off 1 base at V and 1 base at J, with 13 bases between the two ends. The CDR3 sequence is CASSLDQGVGQETQYF. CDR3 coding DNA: TGTGCCAGCAGCTTAGATCAGGGCGTGGGCCAAGAGACCCAGTACTTC.

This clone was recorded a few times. The CDR3 nucleotides are TGTGCTTCGGGTCAGCCCCAGCATTTT. This encodes CASGQPQHF. This sequence joins TRBV30 and TRBJ1-5; D ambiguous. Germline V gene lookup returns CDR1 GTSNPN and CDR2 SVGIG (reference sequence). The CDR3 has 9 amino acids. Full variable domain (outside the CDR3, taken from reference TRBV30 and TRBJ1-5): SQTIHQWPATLVQPVGSPLSLECTVEGTSNPNLYWYRQAAGRGLQLLFYSVGIGQISSEVPQNLSASRPQDRQFILSSKKLLLSDSGFYLCASGQPQHFGDGTRLSIL.

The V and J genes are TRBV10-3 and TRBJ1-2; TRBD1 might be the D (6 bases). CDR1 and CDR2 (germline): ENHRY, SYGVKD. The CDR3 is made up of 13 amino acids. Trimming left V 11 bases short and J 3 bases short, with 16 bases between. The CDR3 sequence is CAANTGFDYGYTF. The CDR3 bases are TGTGCCGCCAACACAGGGTTCGACTATGGCTACACCTTC.

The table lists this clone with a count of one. CDR3 sequence reads: CASSQGAKNTEAFF. In DNA form, the CDR3 reads TGCGCCAGCAGCCAAGGGGCTAAGAACACTGAAGCTTTCTTT. This chain links TRBV4-1 with TRBJ1-1, with D unresolved. This CDR3 has 14 amino acids. Germline CDR1 and CDR2: MGHRA and YSYEKL. Trimming took off 1 base at V and 1 base at J, with 7 bases between the two ends.

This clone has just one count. CDR3 loop: CASRGTSGTYEQYF. DNA of the CDR3: TGTGCCAGCAGAGGAACTAGCGGGACCTACGAGCAGTACTTC. The chain joins TRBV2 to TRBJ2-7, with 10 bases identical to TRBD2. Germline-derived CDR1 and CDR2 are SNHLY and FYNNEI. Losses at the gene ends were 6 bases for V and 2 bases for J; bases not matched to a gene: 4. This CDR3 has 14 residues.

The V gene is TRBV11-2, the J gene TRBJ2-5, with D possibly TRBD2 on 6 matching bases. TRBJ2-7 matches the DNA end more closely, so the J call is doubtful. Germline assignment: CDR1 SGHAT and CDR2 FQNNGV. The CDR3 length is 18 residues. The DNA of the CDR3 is TGTGCCAGCAGCCGCCGTTCCGTAGCGGTCGGAGGCTCCTACGAGCAGTACTTC. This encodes CASSRRSVAVGGSYEQYF.

CDR3 in amino acids: CASSLSPLTSGGAISGANVLTF. The DNA of the CDR3 is TGCGCCAGCAGCCTCTCGCCCCTGACTAGCGGGGGGGCCATATCTGGGGCCAACGTCCTGACTTTC. The gene calls are TRBV5-1 and TRBJ2-6, with 14 bases fitting TRBD2. Germline lookup yields CDR1 SGHRS and CDR2 YFSETQ. J gave up 1 base and V 4 bases, and 16 bases lay outside the gene matches. The CDR3 is 22 residues long.

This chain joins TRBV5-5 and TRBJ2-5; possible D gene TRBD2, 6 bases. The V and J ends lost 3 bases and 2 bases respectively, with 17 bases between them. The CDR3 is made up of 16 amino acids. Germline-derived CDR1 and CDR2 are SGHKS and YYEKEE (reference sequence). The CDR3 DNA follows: TGTGCCAGCAGCTATGACTCTGGGACTGCGCAAGAGACCCAGTACTTC. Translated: CASSYDSGTAQETQYF.

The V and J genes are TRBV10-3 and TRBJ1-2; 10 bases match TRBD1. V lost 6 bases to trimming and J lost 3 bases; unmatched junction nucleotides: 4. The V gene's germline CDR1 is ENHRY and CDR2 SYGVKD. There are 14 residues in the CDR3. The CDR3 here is CAIRHGQGDYGYTF. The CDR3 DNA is TGTGCCATCAGACACGGACAGGGGGACTATGGCTACACCTTC.

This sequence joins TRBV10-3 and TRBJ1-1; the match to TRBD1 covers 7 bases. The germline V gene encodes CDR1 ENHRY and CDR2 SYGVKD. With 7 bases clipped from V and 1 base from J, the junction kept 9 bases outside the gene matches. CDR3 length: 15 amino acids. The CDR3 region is CAIKTSGTANTEAFF. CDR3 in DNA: TGTGCCATCAAGACGTCCGGGACAGCGAACACTGAAGCTTTCTTT.

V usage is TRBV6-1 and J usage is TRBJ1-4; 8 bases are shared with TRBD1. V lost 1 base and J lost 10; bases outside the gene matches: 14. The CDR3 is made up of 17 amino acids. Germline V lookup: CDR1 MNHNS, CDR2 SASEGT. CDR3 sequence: CASSEGGAGTGAPKLFF. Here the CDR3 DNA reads TGTGCCAGCAGTGAAGGAGGGGCCGGGACAGGCGCTCCAAAACTGTTTTTT.

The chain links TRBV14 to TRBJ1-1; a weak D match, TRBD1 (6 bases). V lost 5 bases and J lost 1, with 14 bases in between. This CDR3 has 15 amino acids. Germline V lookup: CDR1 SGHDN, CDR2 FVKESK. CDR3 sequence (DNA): TGTGCCAGCAGCAGGGGGAGTCCGGGGAACACTGAAGCTTTCTTT. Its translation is CASSRGSPGNTEAFF.

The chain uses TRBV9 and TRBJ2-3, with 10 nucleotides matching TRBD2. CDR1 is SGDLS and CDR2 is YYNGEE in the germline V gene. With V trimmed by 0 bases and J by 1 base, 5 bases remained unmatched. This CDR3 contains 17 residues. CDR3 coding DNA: TGTGCCAGCAGCGTAGTGCCAAGCGGGGGGGGCACAGATACGCAGTATTTT. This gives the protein CASSVVPSGGGTDTQYF.

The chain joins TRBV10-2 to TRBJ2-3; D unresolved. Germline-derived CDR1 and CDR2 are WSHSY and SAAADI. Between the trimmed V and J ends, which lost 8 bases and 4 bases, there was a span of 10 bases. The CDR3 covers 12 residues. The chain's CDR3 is CASLPSADTQYF. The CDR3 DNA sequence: TGCGCCAGCCTGCCGTCGGCAGATACGCAGTATTTT.

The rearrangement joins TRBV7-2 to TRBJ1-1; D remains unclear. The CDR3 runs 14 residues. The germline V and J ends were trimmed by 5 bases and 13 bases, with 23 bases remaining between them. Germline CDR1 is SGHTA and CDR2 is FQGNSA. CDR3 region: CASSPLVVSSGVFF. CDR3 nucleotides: TGTGCCAGCAGCCCACTCGTAGTGTCCTCCGGAGTTTTCTTT.

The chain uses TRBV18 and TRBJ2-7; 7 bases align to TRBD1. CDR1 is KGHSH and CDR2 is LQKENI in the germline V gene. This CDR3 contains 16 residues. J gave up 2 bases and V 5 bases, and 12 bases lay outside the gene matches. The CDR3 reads CASSYTGTAATYEQYF. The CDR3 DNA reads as TGTGCCAGCTCATACACCGGGACAGCCGCTACCTACGAGCAGTACTTC. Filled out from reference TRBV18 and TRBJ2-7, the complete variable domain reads NAGVMQNPRHLVRRRGQEARLRCSPMKGHSHVYWYRQLPEEGLKFMVYLQKENIIDESGMPKERFSAEFPKEGPSILRIQQVVRGDSAAYFCASSYTGTAATYEQYFGPGTRLTVT.

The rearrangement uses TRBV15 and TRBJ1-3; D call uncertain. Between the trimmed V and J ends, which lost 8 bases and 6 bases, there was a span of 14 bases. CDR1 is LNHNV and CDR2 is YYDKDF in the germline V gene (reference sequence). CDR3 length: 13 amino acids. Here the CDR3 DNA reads TGTGCCACCGGACTGGCTGGAGCAAACACCATATATTTT. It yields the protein CATGLAGANTIYF.

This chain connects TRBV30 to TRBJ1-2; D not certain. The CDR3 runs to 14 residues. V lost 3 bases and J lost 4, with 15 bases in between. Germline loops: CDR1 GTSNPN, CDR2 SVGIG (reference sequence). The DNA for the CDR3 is TGTGCCTGGAGCCCCCTCAACGGGGTCTATGGCTACACCTTC. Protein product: CAWSPLNGVYGYTF.